These 24 T cell receptor beta chains originate from one sample sequenced in a study of persistence of HIV-infected CD4 T cells. The libraries were made with immunoSEQ version 4 in survey mode. Sequencing used immunoSEQ multiplex PCR; TCRdb keeps in-frame clones, though not all of them. Here the sample spans approximately 35,000 clones, roughly 82% being singletons. Lysates of CMV-infected fibroblasts at 8 to 10 ug/mL stimulated these cells. Sorted nonresponding memory CD4+ T cells were CD40L-negative, CD69-negative, CD45RO-high. These TCRs are of unknown antigen specificity. Material: CD4+ T cells sorted from PBMCs after roughly 18-hour stimulation, obtained from a patient who received antiretroviral therapy. The origin of the receptors is an adult man with HIV who was CMV-seropositive.

V is TRBV5-1 and J is TRBJ2-5; D possibly matches TRBD1 or TRBD2 (5 bases each). CDR1 is SGHRS and CDR2 is YFSETQ in the germline V gene. The CDR3 covers 15 residues. V shed 0 bases and J shed 5 bases, with 14 bases lying between them. The CDR3 is CASSLVAQGAETQYF. For the CDR3, the DNA is TGCGCCAGCAGCTTGGTCGCGCAGGGAGCGGAGACCCAGTACTTC.

This clone was observed a handful of times. CDR3 in amino acids: CASSQEMAGLSPLHF. The CDR3 DNA reads TGCGCCAGCAGCCAAGAGATGGCAGGTCTCTCACCCCTCCACTTT. This chain uses TRBV4-1 with TRBJ1-6, with no clear D. Germline assignment: CDR1 MGHRA and CDR2 YSYEKL. The length of the CDR3 is 15 residues. V was shortened by 0 bases and J by 10 bases, with 13 bases between the two germline ends.

The V and J genes are TRBV18 and TRBJ1-3, with TRBD1 matching 7 bases. Losses at the gene ends were 4 bases for V and 0 bases for J; bases not matched to a gene: 6. The CDR3 is 16 amino acids. Germline V CDR1 and CDR2: KGHSH, LQKENI. This CDR3 is CASSLDRVTSGNTIYF. In nucleotides, the CDR3 is TGTGCCAGCTCACTCGACAGGGTTACCTCTGGAAACACCATATATTTT.

The chain joins TRBV19 to TRBJ2-2; 7 bases line up with TRBD1. J lost 4 bases, V lost 7 bases, and 12 bases had no gene match. Germline CDR1 is LNHDA and CDR2 is SQIVND (reference sequence). This CDR3 contains 16 residues. In nucleotides, the CDR3 is TGTGCCAGTATTTCCTCCGGGACAGATACCACCGGGGAGCTGTTTTTT. This sequence encodes CASISSGTDTTGELFF.

V usage is TRBV3-1 (or the pseudogene TRBV3-2) and J usage is TRBJ1-1, with 9 bases identical to TRBD1. CDR3 length: 14 amino acids. In germline, CDR1 is LGHDT, CDR2 YNNKEL (reference sequence). Unmatched junction bases numbered 4, after V lost 3 bases and J lost 5 bases. The CDR3 spells CASSHIQGATEAFF. The CDR3, as DNA: TGTGCCAGCAGCCATATACAGGGGGCGACTGAAGCTTTCTTT.

The chain couples TRBV6-5 to TRBJ2-5; no definite D call. CDR3 length: 15 amino acids. V lost 8 bases and J lost 7, with 23 bases in between. CDR1 is MNHEY, CDR2 SVGAGI, per germline. The CDR3 DNA is TGTGCCAGCGTAGTGAGCGAGACCCCAAGGGCGACCCAGTACTTC. This translates into CASVVSETPRATQYF.

The V and J genes are TRBV5-1 and TRBJ2-2; D may be TRBD1 or TRBD2 (6 bases each). This CDR3 contains 15 residues. Germline assignment: CDR1 SGHRS and CDR2 YFSETQ. Between the trimmed V and J ends, which lost 4 bases and 1 base, there was a span of 11 bases. In DNA form, the CDR3 reads TGCGCCAGCAGCCTAGGAGGGGGGAACACCGGGGAGCTGTTTTTT. As protein: CASSLGGGNTGELFF.

The chain employs TRBV5-4 and TRBJ1-2; no definite D call. CDR3 size: 14 residues. Trimming pared 0 bases from V and 4 bases from J, leaving 10 bases between. The germline CDR1 and CDR2 sequences are SGHNT and YYREEE (reference sequence). The CDR3 region is CASSLGQQVYGYTF. For the CDR3, the DNA is TGTGCCAGCAGCTTGGGGCAGCAAGTCTATGGCTACACCTTC.

V gene TRBV28 combines with J gene TRBJ2-1, with D maybe TRBD2 (7 bases). Germline assignment: CDR1 MDHEN and CDR2 SYDVKM. The CDR3 sequence is 16 residues long. V was clipped by 11 bases and J by 4 bases, with 24 bases between them. As DNA, the CDR3 is TGTGCCGCGGGTAGAGGGAGGGGGGGCCGATACAATGAGCAGTTCTTC. It specifies CAAGRGRGGRYNEQFF. Full variable domain (remainder filled in from reference TRBV28 and TRBJ2-1): DVKVTQSSRYLVKRTGEKVFLECVQDMDHENMFWYRQDPGLGLRLIYFSYDVKMKEKGDIPEGYSVSREKKERFSLILESASTNQTSMYLCAAGRGRGGRYNEQFFGPGTRLTVL.

The chain combines TRBV6-1 with TRBJ2-3, with D tentatively TRBD2 (6 bases). V dropped 1 base and J dropped 0 bases, with 8 bases sitting between them. This CDR3 has 15 amino acids. Germline CDR1 reads MNHNS; CDR2 reads SASEGT. This CDR3 is CASSEGGVSTDTQYF. The CDR3 DNA reads TGTGCCAGCAGTGAAGGGGGGGTAAGCACAGATACGCAGTATTTT.

This clone turned up a few times. The chain couples TRBV7-2 to TRBJ2-6, with TRBD2 matching over 14 bases. Germline values: CDR1 SGHTA, CDR2 FQGNSA. V trimming: 4 bases; J trimming: 3 bases; junction bases outside the gene matches: 2. The CDR3 is 17 residues long. The CDR3 here is CASSSGLAGGGANVLTF. DNA of the CDR3: TGTGCCAGCAGCTCCGGACTAGCGGGGGGTGGGGCCAACGTCCTGACTTTC.

V gene TRBV7-9 combines with J gene TRBJ1-3, with unresolved D. The CDR3 length is 14 residues. CDR1 is SEHNR, CDR2 FQNEAQ, per germline (reference sequence). Trimming left V 3 bases short and J 1 base short, with 7 bases between. CDR3 region: CASSFELSGNTIYF. The CDR3 coding sequence is TGTGCCAGCAGCTTCGAGCTGTCTGGAAACACCATATATTTT.

The V gene is TRBV19, the J gene TRBJ2-2, with TRBD1 as a possible D gene (6 bases). The CDR3 loop spans 15 amino acids. V shed 4 bases and J shed 4 bases, with 13 bases lying between them. Germline CDR1 and CDR2: LNHDA and SQIVND (reference sequence). This chain's CDR3 is CASSSPGTLTGELFF. CDR3 bases: TGTGCCAGTAGTAGTCCCGGGACACTCACCGGGGAGCTGTTTTTT. The whole variable domain, remainder taken from reference TRBV19 and TRBJ2-2, is DGGITQSPKYLFRKEGQNVTLSCEQNLNHDAMYWYRQDPGQGLRLIYYSQIVNDFQKGDIAEGYSVSREKKESFPLTVTSAQKNPTAFYLCASSSPGTLTGELFFGEGSRLTVL.

This clone was detected a few times. This chain joins TRBV24-1 and TRBJ2-3; 12 bases line up with TRBD2. The length of the CDR3 is 15 residues. CDR1 and CDR2 (germline): KGHDR, SFDVKD. V lost 6 bases to trimming and J lost 4 bases; unmatched junction nucleotides: 4. The CDR3 coding sequence is TGTGCCACCAGTCCAAGACTAGCGGGGGCAGATACGCAGTATTTT. Its translation is CATSPRLAGADTQYF.

This clone is a singleton in its sample. The chain joins TRBV19 to TRBJ1-6, with 8 bases lining up with TRBD1. Germline V gives CDR1 LNHDA, CDR2 SQIVND (reference sequence). Trimming cost V 10 bases and J 7 bases; bases outside gene matches: 18. The CDR3 loop spans 17 amino acids. As DNA, the CDR3 is TGTGCCACTTCCCCTTCTCCCAGGTGGACAGGGAATTCACCCCTCCACTTT. This gives the protein CATSPSPRWTGNSPLHF.

The chain joins TRBV15 to TRBJ1-2; D is ambiguous. CDR3 length equals 13 residues. Deletions cut 1 base from V and 1 base from J, with 4 bases between. The germline gives CDR1 LNHNV, CDR2 YYDKDF (reference sequence). The CDR3: CATSRASNYGYTF. CDR3 sequence (DNA): TGTGCCACCAGCAGAGCAAGTAACTATGGCTACACCTTC.

The chain couples TRBV30 to TRBJ1-2; 12 nucleotides match TRBD1. Germline CDR1 GTSNPN, CDR2 SVGIG (reference sequence). The CDR3 length is 16 residues. The junction had 9 bases not matched to a gene; V was cut back by 2 bases and J by 5 bases. CDR3 in DNA: TGTGCCTGGAGTCGGGACAGGGGGCTTTCGGGTTATGGCTACACCTTC. Protein sequence: CAWSRDRGLSGYGYTF.

For this clone: An end of the junction does not agree with germline; a read error may underlie this. This chain connects TRBV29-1 to TRBJ2-5, with 8 bases matching TRBD1. The CDR3 totals 15 residues. Germline CDR1 SQVTM, CDR2 ANQGSEA. CDR3 in amino acids: CSVVQGRAGGAPSHF. The CDR3 coding sequence is TGCAGCGTTGTTCAAGGACGGGCAGGGGGCGCGCCGTCGCACTTC.

The gene calls are TRBV5-6 and TRBJ2-3, with D unresolved. This CDR3 region has 17 residues. The V gene lost 3 bases and the J gene lost 0 bases, with 17 bases spanning the gap. Germline V gene data show CDR1 as SGHDT and CDR2 as YYEEEE. The CDR3 DNA is TGTGCCAGCAGCTCCTACCCTGTACGCCTAAGCACAGATACGCAGTATTTT. Protein sequence: CASSSYPVRLSTDTQYF.

The chain is built from TRBV19 and TRBJ2-5; possibly TRBD1 or TRBD2 for D (6 bases each). The CDR3 extends over 13 amino acids. V lost 6 bases to trimming and J lost 2 bases, with 10 bases between them. The germline gives CDR1 LNHDA, CDR2 SQIVND (reference sequence). The CDR3 bases are TGTGCCAGTAGACAGGGAGGACAAGAGACCCAGTACTTC. Encoded protein: CASRQGGQETQYF.

V is TRBV10-3 and J is TRBJ2-5; TRBD1 is a possible D gene (6 bases). CDR3 length equals 13 residues. Germline CDR1 reads ENHRY; CDR2 reads SYGVKD. The germline V and J ends were trimmed by 6 bases and 5 bases, with 13 bases remaining between them. The CDR3 loop is CAISTQGQETQYF. The CDR3 region has the DNA TGTGCCATCAGCACACAGGGTCAGGAGACCCAGTACTTC.

The CDR3 protein is CASSEGMAGANSPLHF. CDR3 DNA sequence: TGTGCCAGCAGTGAAGGGATGGCAGGGGCTAATTCACCCCTCCACTTT. The rearrangement joins TRBV6-1 to TRBJ1-6; a possible D gene is TRBD1 (6 bases). V gave up 1 base and J gave up 6 bases, with 13 bases separating them. CDR1 MNHNS and CDR2 SASEGT come from the germline V gene. The CDR3 totals 16 residues.

J is TRBJ2-5 and V is TRBV18, with TRBD2 matching over 14 bases. V dropped 5 bases and J dropped 4; count of bases not matched to a gene: 3. The CDR3 length is 15 residues. From germline, CDR1 is KGHSH and CDR2 LQKENI. The CDR3 is CASSSTSGGGETQYF. CDR3 in DNA: TGTGCCAGCTCATCGACTAGCGGGGGGGGAGAGACCCAGTACTTC.

The rearrangement links TRBV11-3 to TRBJ2-5; 8 bases line up with TRBD2. Germline-derived CDR1 and CDR2 are SGHNT and YENEEA. The CDR3 has 14 amino acids. V lost 4 bases to trimming and J lost 1 base; unmatched junction nucleotides: 2. CDR3 sequence (DNA): TGTGCCAGCAGCTCGGGGGGGGGCCAAGAGACCCAGTACTTC. The encoded protein is CASSSGGGQETQYF.